A selection of T cell receptor beta chains follows, all from one sample in a study of blood T cell repertoires in COVID-19. Using immunoSEQ multiplex PCR, the repertoire was profiled, and TCRdb retains in-frame clones only, with some absent. Here the sample spans about 280,000 clones, around 85% being singletons. The sequencing sample was made of peripheral blood. These receptor sequences come from a man in his fifties with active or convalescent COVID-19. CDR3s include the opening cysteine and the closing phenylalanine or tryptophan. The D gene is left open where the match is weak. Part of the rows lack a size; the others show once, few, many or a class for expanded clones.

V	D	size	J	CDR3	DNA
TRBV5-5	.	.	TRBJ2-3	CASSKPTGHLSPDTQYF	TGTGCCAGCAGCAAGCCGACGGGACACCTATCCCCCGATACGCAGTATTTT
TRBV7-8	.	.	TRBJ1-2	CASSLLQPGQINYGYTF	TGTGCCAGCAGCCTACTCCAACCGGGACAAATTAACTATGGCTACACCTTC
TRBV27	TRBD1	.	TRBJ2-7	CASSLTGGVYEQYF	TGTGCCAGCAGCCTGACAGGGGGTGTCTACGAGCAGTACTTC
TRBV3-1/TRBV3-2	.	few	TRBJ2-2	CASSQQGIGELFF	TGTGCCAGCAGCCAGCAGGGGATCGGGGAGCTGTTTTTT
TRBV19	TRBD2	.	TRBJ2-7	CASSIAGLGLGSYEQYF	TGTGCCAGTAGTATAGCCGGACTAGGATTGGGCTCCTACGAGCAGTACTTC
TRBV5-1	.	.	TRBJ2-3	CASSLPSSLTDTQYF	TGCGCCAGCAGCTTGCCGAGCTCCCTCACAGATACGCAGTATTTT
TRBV30	.	.	TRBJ1-3	CAWGFMSSGNTIYF	TGTGCCTGGGGGTTTATGAGCTCTGGAAACACCATATATTTT
TRBV7-3	.	.	TRBJ2-6	CASSPPGANVLTF	TGTGCCAGCAGCCCCCCGGGGGCCAACGTCCTGACTTTC
TRBV18	TRBD1	.	TRBJ2-2	CASSPSTGGTGELFF	TGTGCCAGCTCACCAAGCACAGGGGGCACCGGGGAGCTGTTTTTT
TRBV19	.	few	TRBJ1-3	CASSLRDGSGNTIYF	TGTGCCAGTAGTCTGAGGGATGGCTCTGGAAACACCATATATTTT
TRBV11-2	.	.	TRBJ1-1	CASSLPQGGRTEAFF	TGTGCCAGCAGCCTCCCACAAGGGGGAAGGACTGAAGCTTTCTTT
TRBV4-1	.	.	TRBJ1-5	CASSQGGARLSNQPQHF	TGCGCCAGCAGCCAGGGAGGGGCTCGCCTTAGCAATCAGCCCCAGCATTTT
TRBV14	.	.	TRBJ2-3	CASSTGGKDTQYF	TGTGCCAGCAGCACCGGGGGAAAGGATACGCAGTATTTT
TRBV7-8	TRBD1	.	TRBJ2-1	CASSQKFGTDNYNEQFF	TGTGCCAGCAGCCAAAAATTCGGGACAGACAACTACAATGAGCAGTTCTTC
TRBV15	.	.	TRBJ2-7	CATSRGTEAYEQYF	TGTGCCACCAGCAGAGGGACAGAGGCCTACGAGCAGTACTTC
TRBV11-2	.	.	TRBJ2-1	CASSLDSEQFF	TGTGCCAGCAGCTTAGATAGTGAGCAGTTCTTC
TRBV5-1	TRBD2	.	TRBJ2-7	CASSSGISGRAYEQYF	TGCGCCAGCAGCTCAGGTATTAGCGGGAGGGCCTACGAGCAGTACTTC
TRBV7-9	TRBD2	.	TRBJ2-3	CASSLTSGGSAQYF	TGTGCCAGCAGCTTGACTAGCGGGGGCTCGGCGCAGTATTTT
TRBV7-9	.	.	TRBJ1-4	CASSQGFATNEKLFF	TGTGCCAGCAGCCAGGGCTTTGCAACTAATGAAAAACTGTTTTTT
TRBV7-8	TRBD2	.	TRBJ2-7	CASSMGLAGVGEQYF	TGTGCCAGCAGCATGGGACTAGCGGGAGTGGGTGAGCAGTACTTC
TRBV6-5	TRBD2	once	TRBJ2-1	CASSRTSGPYNEQFF	TGTGCCAGCAGTCGGACTAGCGGGCCCTACAATGAGCAGTTCTTC
TRBV7-3	TRBD2	.	TRBJ2-5	CASSADATSLTQYF	TGTGCCAGCAGCGCCGACGCGACTAGCCTGACCCAGTACTTC
TRBV3-1/TRBV3-2	.	.	TRBJ2-3	CASSGLRGMADTQYF	TGTGCCAGCAGCGGACTTAGGGGGATGGCAGATACGCAGTATTTT
TRBV28	.	.	TRBJ1-1	CASSLREPFEAFF	TGTGCCAGCAGTTTAAGGGAGCCCTTTGAAGCTTTCTTT
TRBV27	TRBD1	few	TRBJ1-2	CASRGVGQGANYGYTF	TGTGCCAGCAGGGGGGTGGGACAGGGGGCTAACTATGGCTACACCTTC
TRBV15	.	.	TRBJ1-2	CATSRDRRAGYTF	TGTGCCACCAGCAGAGATAGGAGGGCCGGCTACACCTTC
TRBV6-5	TRBD1	.	TRBJ1-4	CASRVGTGLQKLFF	TGTGCCAGCAGGGTCGGGACAGGTCTCCAAAAACTGTTTTTT
TRBV5-1	.	.	TRBJ1-4	CASSLANREAEKLFF	TGCGCCAGCAGCTTGGCCAACAGGGAAGCTGAAAAACTGTTTTTT
TRBV28	.	few	TRBJ1-2	CASSLRGRCGYTF	TGTGCCAGCAGTTTGCGGGGGCGCTGTGGCTACACCTTC
TRBV7-2	.	.	TRBJ1-1	CASSLNWARNTEAFF	TGTGCCAGCAGCCTCAATTGGGCCCGGAACACTGAAGCTTTCTTT
TRBV7-8	.	.	TRBJ2-1	CASSPTLQGVDNEQFF	TGTGCCAGCAGCCCGACTTTACAGGGAGTCGACAATGAGCAGTTCTTC
TRBV11-1	.	.	TRBJ1-1	CASSLRSGGETEAFF	TGTGCCAGCAGCTTAAGGTCCGGAGGGGAAACTGAAGCTTTCTTT
TRBV7-8	.	.	TRBJ2-1	CASSLVANEQFF	TGTGCCAGCAGCTTAGTGGCCAATGAGCAGTTCTTC
TRBV6-5	TRBD1	.	TRBJ1-1	CASSYTRGVEAFF	TGTGCCAGCAGTTACACCAGGGGGGTTGAAGCTTTCTTT
TRBV30	.	.	TRBJ1-1	CAWNILRTGGANTEAFF	TGTGCCTGGAATATTCTTAGGACGGGAGGGGCGAACACTGAAGCTTTCTTT
TRBV27	TRBD2	.	TRBJ2-1	CASNTPSGGSYNEQFF	TGTGCCAGCAACACACCCAGCGGGGGTTCCTACAATGAGCAGTTCTTC
TRBV4-2	TRBD2	.	TRBJ2-7	CASSQEPSGTYEQYF	TGTGCCAGCAGCCAAGAACCTAGCGGGACCTACGAGCAGTACTTC
TRBV6-4	.	.	TRBJ1-1	CASSDTSRGTEAFF	TGTGCCAGCAGTGACACTTCGCGGGGCACTGAAGCTTTCTTT
TRBV5-8	.	.	TRBJ1-5	CASSLGRTRYQPQHF	TGTGCCAGCAGCTTGGGCAGGACAAGGTATCAGCCCCAGCATTTT
TRBV11-3	.	.	TRBJ1-1	CASSLRGTNTEAFF	TGTGCCAGCAGCCTCCGGGGGACGAACACTGAAGCTTTCTTT
TRBV28	.	.	TRBJ1-1	CASSSGGGLNTEAFF	TGTGCCAGCAGTTCTGGGGGGGGCCTGAACACTGAAGCTTTCTTT
TRBV6-2/TRBV6-3	.	.	TRBJ1-1	CASSRTYRDPEAFF	TGTGCCAGCAGTCGCACCTACAGGGACCCTGAAGCTTTCTTT
TRBV30	.	.	TRBJ1-4	CAWMGGRGKLFF	TGTGCCTGGATGGGGGGGCGCGGAAAACTGTTTTTT
TRBV5-1	TRBD1	.	TRBJ1-1	CASSLAGTVNTEAFF	TGCGCCAGCAGCTTGGCAGGGACAGTGAACACTGAAGCTTTCTTT
TRBV28	.	.	TRBJ1-2	CASSSPRRGYTF	TGTGCCAGCAGTTCCCCCCGGAGGGGCTACACCTTC
TRBV28	TRBD1	few	TRBJ1-1	CASSKFKLKGALNTEAFF	TGTGCCAGCAGTAAATTCAAACTAAAGGGGGCACTTAACACTGAAGCTTTCTTT
TRBV2	.	.	TRBJ2-7	CATSTRGTIEQYF	TGTGCCACCTCGACAAGGGGCACTATCGAGCAGTACTTC
TRBV5-1	.	.	TRBJ2-2	CASSRAPRESGSGELFF	TGCGCCAGCAGCCGAGCTCCTAGGGAGTCAGGATCCGGGGAGCTGTTTTTT
TRBV5-1	TRBD1	.	TRBJ1-1	CASSWRQGAGNTEAFF	TGCGCCAGCAGCTGGAGACAGGGGGCGGGGAACACTGAAGCTTTCTTT
TRBV7-9	.	.	TRBJ1-2	CASSSGGTSYGYTF	TGTGCCAGCAGCTCCGGGGGGACCTCGTATGGCTACACCTTC
TRBV15	.	.	TRBJ1-2	CATSRAGSSGYTF	TGTGCCACCAGCAGGGCGGGGTCCTCTGGCTACACCTTC
TRBV7-6	TRBD2	.	TRBJ2-3	CASSRLAGGPLASTDTQYF	TGTGCCAGCAGCAGACTAGCGGGCGGGCCACTTGCTAGCACAGATACGCAGTATTTT
TRBV6-5	TRBD1	.	TRBJ1-3	CASSYFGQGNGNTIYF	TGTGCCAGCAGTTACTTTGGACAGGGGAACGGAAACACCATATATTTT
TRBV6-6	.	.	TRBJ1-5	CASSSGGYQPQHF	TGTGCCAGCAGCTCTGGGGGCTATCAGCCCCAGCATTTT